The following is a T cell receptor (beta chain) sequence with its context. Its antigen is unidentified. Method: immunoSEQ multiplex PCR; TCRdb's copy keeps in-frame clones and lacks some. The sample holds some 100,000 clones, around 89% seen once. From germline, CDR1 is SNHLY and CDR2 FYNNEI. Trimming removed 6 bases from V and 8 bases from J; junction bases left unmatched: 14. CDR3 size: 17 residues. The data derive from a study of cytomegalovirus exposure and HLA in healthy donors. Study-level results: The classifier, whose performance was assessed in both the original and validation cohorts, reportedly diagnosed cytomegalovirus status with high specificity and sensitivity. Associated with cytomegalovirus, according to the listing, were around 160 TCR beta chains.

The TCR comes from a man younger than 30 in good health and CMV-seronegative. The J gene is TRBJ2-1, the V gene TRBV2; 12 bases agree with TRBD2. Source material: PBMCs. The CDR3: CASSYRSLTSGRHEQFF. CDR3 DNA: TGTGCCAGCAGCTACAGGTCCCTGACTAGCGGGAGACATGAGCAGTTCTTC.